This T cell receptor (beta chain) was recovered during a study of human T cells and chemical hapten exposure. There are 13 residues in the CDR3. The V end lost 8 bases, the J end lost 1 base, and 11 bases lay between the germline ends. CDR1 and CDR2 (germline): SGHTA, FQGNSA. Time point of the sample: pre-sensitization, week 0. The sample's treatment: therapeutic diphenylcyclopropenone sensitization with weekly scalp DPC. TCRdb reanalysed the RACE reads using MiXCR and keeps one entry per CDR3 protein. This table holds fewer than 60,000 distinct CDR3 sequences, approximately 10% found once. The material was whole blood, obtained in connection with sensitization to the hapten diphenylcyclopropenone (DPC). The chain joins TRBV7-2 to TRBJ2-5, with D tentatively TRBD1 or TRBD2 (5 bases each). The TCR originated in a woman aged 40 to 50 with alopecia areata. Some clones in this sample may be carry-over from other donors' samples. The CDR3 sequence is CASGRDAQETQYF. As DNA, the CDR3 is TGTGCCAGCGGTCGGGACGCCCAAGAGACCCAGTACTTC.